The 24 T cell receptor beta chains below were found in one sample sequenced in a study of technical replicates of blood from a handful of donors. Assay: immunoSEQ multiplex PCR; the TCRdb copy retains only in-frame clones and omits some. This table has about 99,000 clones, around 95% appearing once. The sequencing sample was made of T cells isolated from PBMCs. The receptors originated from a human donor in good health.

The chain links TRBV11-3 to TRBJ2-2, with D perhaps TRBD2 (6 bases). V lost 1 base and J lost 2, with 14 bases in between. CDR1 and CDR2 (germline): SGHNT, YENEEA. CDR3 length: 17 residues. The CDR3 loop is CASSLVLRGANTGELFF. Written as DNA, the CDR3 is TGTGCCAGCAGCTTAGTCTTGCGGGGTGCTAACACCGGGGAGCTGTTTTTT.

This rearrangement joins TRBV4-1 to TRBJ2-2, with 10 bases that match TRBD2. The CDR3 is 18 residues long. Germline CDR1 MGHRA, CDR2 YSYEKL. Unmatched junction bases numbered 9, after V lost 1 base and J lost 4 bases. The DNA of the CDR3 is TGCGCCAGCAGCCAAGCATTCTCAGCGGGAGGGAGCACCGGGGAGCTGTTTTTT. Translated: CASSQAFSAGGSTGELFF.

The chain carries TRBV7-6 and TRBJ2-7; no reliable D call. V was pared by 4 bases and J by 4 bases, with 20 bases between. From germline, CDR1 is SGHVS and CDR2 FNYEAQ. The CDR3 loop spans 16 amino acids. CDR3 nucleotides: TGTGCCAGCAGCTCTCTAGTCAGTATCTCGAAATACGAGCAGTACTTC. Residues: CASSSLVSISKYEQYF. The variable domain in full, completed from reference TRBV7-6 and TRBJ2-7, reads GAGVSQSPRYKVTKRGQDVALRCDPISGHVSLYWYRQALGQGPEFLTYFNYEAQQDKSGLPNDRFSAERPEGSISTLTIQRTEQRDSAMYRCASSSLVSISKYEQYFGPGTRLTVT.

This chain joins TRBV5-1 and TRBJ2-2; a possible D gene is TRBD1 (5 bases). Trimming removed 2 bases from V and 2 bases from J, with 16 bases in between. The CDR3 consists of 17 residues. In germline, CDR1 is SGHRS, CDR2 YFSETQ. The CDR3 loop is CASSLPDPTANTGELFF. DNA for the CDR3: TGCGCCAGCAGCTTACCCGATCCGACAGCAAACACCGGGGAGCTGTTTTTT.

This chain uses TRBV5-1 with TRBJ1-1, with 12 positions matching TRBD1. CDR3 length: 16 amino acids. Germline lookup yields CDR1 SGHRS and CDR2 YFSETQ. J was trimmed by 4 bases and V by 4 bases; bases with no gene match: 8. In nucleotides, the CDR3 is TGCGCCAGCAGCCACGGGACAGGGGGCGCGGGCACTGAAGCTTTCTTT. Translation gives CASSHGTGGAGTEAFF.

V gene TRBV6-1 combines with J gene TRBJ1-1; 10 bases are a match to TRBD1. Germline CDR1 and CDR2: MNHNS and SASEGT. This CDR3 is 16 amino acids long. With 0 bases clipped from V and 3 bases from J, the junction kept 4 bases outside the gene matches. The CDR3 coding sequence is TGTGCCAGCAGTGAAGCCGGGGACAGGGGCTACACTGAAGCTTTCTTT. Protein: CASSEAGDRGYTEAFF.

The CDR3 spells CASSPNRTGKPSYNEQFF. CDR3 bases: TGTGCCAGCTCACCAAACCGGACAGGGAAACCCTCTTACAATGAGCAGTTCTTC. The J gene is TRBJ2-1, the V gene TRBV18; 8 nucleotides line up with TRBD1. This CDR3 is 18 amino acids long. Germline CDR1 KGHSH, CDR2 LQKENI. V was clipped by 2 bases and J by 4 bases; unmatched bases: 13. Supplemented by reference TRBV18 and TRBJ2-1, the full variable domain reads NAGVMQNPRHLVRRRGQEARLRCSPMKGHSHVYWYRQLPEEGLKFMVYLQKENIIDESGMPKERFSAEFPKEGPSILRIQQVVRGDSAAYFCASSPNRTGKPSYNEQFFGPGTRLTVL.

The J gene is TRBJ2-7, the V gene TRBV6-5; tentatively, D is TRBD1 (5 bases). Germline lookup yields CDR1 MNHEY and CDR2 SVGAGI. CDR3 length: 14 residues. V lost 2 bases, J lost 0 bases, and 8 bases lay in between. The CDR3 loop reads CASSYQGTSYEQYF. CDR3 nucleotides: TGTGCCAGCAGTTACCAGGGAACCTCCTACGAGCAGTACTTC.

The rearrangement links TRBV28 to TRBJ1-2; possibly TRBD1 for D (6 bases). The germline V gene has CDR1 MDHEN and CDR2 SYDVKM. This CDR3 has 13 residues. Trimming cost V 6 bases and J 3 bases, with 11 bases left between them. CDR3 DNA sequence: TGTGCCAGCAGACACAGGGTGGACTATGGCTACACCTTC. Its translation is CASRHRVDYGYTF.

The CDR3, as DNA: TGTGCCAGCAGTTACTTGGCGGGAAGAGCCTACGAGCAGTACTTC. It translates to CASSYLAGRAYEQYF. The chain employs TRBV6-5 and TRBJ2-7; the D gene is possibly TRBD2 (6 bases). The CDR3 has 15 amino acids. CDR1 and CDR2 (germline): MNHEY, SVGAGI. The V and J ends lost 1 base and 2 bases respectively, with 12 bases between them.

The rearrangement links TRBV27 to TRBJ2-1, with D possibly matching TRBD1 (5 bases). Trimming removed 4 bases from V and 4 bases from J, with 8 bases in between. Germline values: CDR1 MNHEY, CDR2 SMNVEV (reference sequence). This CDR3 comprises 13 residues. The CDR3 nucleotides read TGTGCCAGCAGTTCCAGGGTTTACAATGAGCAGTTCTTC. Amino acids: CASSSRVYNEQFF.

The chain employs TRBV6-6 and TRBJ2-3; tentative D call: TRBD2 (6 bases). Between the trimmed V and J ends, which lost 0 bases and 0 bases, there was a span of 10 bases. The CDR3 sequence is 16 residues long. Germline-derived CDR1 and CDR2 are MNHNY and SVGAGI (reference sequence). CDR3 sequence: CASSYSGGTSTDTQYF. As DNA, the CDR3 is TGTGCCAGCAGTTACTCAGGCGGGACTAGCACAGATACGCAGTATTTT.

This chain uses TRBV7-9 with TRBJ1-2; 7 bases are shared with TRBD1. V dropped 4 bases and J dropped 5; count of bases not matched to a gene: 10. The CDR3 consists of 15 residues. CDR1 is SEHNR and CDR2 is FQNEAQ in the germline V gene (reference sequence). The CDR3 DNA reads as TGTGCCAGCAGCTCTCTTGACAGGGAGGCGTATGGCTACACCTTC. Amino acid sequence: CASSSLDREAYGYTF.

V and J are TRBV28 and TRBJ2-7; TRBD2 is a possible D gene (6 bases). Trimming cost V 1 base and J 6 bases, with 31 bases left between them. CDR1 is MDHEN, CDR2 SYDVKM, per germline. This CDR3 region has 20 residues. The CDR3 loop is CASSLFLGPAPLGRAGEQYF. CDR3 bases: TGTGCCAGCAGTTTATTCTTAGGGCCCGCCCCATTGGGTCGAGCGGGCGAGCAGTACTTC. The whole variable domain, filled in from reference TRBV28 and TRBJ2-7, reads DVKVTQSSRYLVKRTGEKVFLECVQDMDHENMFWYRQDPGLGLRLIYFSYDVKMKEKGDIPEGYSVSREKKERFSLILESASTNQTSMYLCASSLFLGPAPLGRAGEQYFGPGTRLTVT.

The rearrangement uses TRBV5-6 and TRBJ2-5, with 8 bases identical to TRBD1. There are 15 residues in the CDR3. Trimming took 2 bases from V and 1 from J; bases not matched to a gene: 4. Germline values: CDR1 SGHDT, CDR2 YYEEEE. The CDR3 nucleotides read TGTGCCAGCAGCTTCCAGGGGGCCGGCCAAGAGACCCAGTACTTC. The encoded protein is CASSFQGAGQETQYF. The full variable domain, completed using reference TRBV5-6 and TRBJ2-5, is DAGVTQSPTHLIKTRGQQVTLRCSPKSGHDTVSWYQQALGQGPQFIFQYYEEEERQRGNFPDRFSGHQFPNYSSELNVNALLLGDSALYLCASSFQGAGQETQYFGPGTRLLVL.

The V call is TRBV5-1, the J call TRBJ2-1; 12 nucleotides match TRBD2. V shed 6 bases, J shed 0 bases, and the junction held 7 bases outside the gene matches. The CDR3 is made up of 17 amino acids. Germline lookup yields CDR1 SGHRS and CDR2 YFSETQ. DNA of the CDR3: TGCGCCAGCAAGGAGACTAGCGGGAGCCTCTCCTACAATGAGCAGTTCTTC. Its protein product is CASKETSGSLSYNEQFF.

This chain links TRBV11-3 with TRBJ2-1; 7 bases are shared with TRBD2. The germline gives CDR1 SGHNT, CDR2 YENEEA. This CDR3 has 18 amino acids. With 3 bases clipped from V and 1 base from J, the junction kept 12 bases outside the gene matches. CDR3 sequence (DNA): TGTGCCAGCAGCTTTACACTAGCGCCCGTCCTGTCCTACAATGAGCAGTTCTTC. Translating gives CASSFTLAPVLSYNEQFF.

CDR3 coding DNA: TGTGCCAGCAGCTTACATGGGTGGCGGGAAGTCTACAATGAGCAGTTCTTC. Amino acid sequence: CASSLHGWREVYNEQFF. The V and J genes are TRBV11-2 and TRBJ2-1; D possibly corresponds to TRBD2 (6 bases). Germline CDR1 and CDR2: SGHAT and FQNNGV. The germline V and J ends were trimmed by 2 bases and 3 bases, with 17 bases remaining between them. The length of the CDR3 is 17 residues. Full variable domain (outside the CDR3, taken from reference TRBV11-2 and TRBJ2-1): EAGVAQSPRYKIIEKRQSVAFWCNPISGHATLYWYQQILGQGPKLLIQFQNNGVVDDSQLPKDRFSAERLKGVDSTLKIQPAKLEDSAVYLCASSLHGWREVYNEQFFGPGTRLTVL.

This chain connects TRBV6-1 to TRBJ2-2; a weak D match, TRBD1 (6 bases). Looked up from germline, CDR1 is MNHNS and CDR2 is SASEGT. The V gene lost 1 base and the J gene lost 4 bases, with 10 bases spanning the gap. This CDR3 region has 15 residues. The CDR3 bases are TGTGCCAGCAGTGAAGGGCAGGGGATCACCGGGGAGCTGTTTTTT. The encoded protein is CASSEGQGITGELFF.

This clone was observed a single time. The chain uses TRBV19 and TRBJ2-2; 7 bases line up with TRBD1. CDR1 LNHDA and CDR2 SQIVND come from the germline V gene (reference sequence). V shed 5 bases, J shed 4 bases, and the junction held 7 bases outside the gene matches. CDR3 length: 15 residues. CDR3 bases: TGTGCCAGTAGTTTGACAGGGCTGGGCACCGGGGAGCTGTTTTTT. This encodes CASSLTGLGTGELFF.

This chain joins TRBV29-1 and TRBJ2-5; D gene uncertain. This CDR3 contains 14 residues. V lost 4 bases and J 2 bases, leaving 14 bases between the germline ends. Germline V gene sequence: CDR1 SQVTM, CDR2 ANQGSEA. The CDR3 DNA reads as TGCAGCGTTGCGGCCGGCCTACTACAAGAGACCCAGTACTTC. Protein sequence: CSVAAGLLQETQYF.

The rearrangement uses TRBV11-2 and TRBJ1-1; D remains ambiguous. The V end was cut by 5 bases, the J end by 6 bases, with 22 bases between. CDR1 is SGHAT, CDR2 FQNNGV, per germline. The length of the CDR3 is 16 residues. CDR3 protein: CASSPPLPGDRAEAFF. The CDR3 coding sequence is TGTGCCAGCAGCCCCCCCTTACCCGGGGATAGGGCTGAAGCTTTCTTT.

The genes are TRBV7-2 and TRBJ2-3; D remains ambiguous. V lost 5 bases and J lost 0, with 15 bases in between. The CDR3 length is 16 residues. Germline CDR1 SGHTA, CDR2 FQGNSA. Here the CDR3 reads CASSLTLTASTDTQYF. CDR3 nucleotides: TGTGCCAGCAGCCTCACTCTCACAGCTAGCACAGATACGCAGTATTTT. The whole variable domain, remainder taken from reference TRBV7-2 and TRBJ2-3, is GAGVSQSPSNKVTEKGKDVELRCDPISGHTALYWYRQSLGQGLEFLIYFQGNSAPDKSGLPSDRFSAERTGGSVSTLTIQRTQQEDSAVYLCASSLTLTASTDTQYFGPGTRLTVL.

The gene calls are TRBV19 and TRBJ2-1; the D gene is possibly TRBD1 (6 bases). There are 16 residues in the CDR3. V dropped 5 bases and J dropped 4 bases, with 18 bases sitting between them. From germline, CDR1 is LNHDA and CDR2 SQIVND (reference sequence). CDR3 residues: CASSYWQGSMYNEQFF. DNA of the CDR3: TGTGCCAGTAGTTACTGGCAGGGGAGTATGTACAATGAGCAGTTCTTC.